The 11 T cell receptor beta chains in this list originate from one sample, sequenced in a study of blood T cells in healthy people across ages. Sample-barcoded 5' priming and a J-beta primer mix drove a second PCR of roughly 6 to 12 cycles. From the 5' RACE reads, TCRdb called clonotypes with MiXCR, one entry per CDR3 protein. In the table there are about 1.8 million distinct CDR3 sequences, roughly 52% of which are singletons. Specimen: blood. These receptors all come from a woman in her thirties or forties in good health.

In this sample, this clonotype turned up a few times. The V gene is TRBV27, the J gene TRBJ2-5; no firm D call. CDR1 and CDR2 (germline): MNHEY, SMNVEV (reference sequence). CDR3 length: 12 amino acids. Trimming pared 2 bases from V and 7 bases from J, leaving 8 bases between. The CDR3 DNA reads TGTGCCAGCAGTTTAAGGGATGGGACCCAGTACTTC. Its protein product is CASSLRDGTQYF.

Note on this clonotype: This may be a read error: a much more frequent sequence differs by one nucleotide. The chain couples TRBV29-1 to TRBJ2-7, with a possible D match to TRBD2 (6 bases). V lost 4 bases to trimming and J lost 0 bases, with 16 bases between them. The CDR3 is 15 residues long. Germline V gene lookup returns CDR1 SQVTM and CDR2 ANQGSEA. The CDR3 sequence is CSVGEAVIYSYEQYF. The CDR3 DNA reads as TGCAGCGTTGGGGAGGCAGTAATTTACTCCTACGAGCAGTACTTC.

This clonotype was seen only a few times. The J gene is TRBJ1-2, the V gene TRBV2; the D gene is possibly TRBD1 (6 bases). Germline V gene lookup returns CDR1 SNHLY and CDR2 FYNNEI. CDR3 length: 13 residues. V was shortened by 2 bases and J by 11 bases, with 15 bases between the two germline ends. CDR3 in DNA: TGTGCCAGCAGTGAAAATCCAGGGGCAGTATACACCTTC. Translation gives CASSENPGAVYTF.

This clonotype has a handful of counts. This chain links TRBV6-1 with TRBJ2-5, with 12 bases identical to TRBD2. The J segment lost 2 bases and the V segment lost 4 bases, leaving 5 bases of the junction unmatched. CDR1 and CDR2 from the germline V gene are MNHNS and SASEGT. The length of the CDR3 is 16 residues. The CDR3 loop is CASSGLAGAKQETQYF. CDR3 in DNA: TGTGCCAGCAGTGGACTAGCGGGGGCAAAACAAGAGACCCAGTACTTC.

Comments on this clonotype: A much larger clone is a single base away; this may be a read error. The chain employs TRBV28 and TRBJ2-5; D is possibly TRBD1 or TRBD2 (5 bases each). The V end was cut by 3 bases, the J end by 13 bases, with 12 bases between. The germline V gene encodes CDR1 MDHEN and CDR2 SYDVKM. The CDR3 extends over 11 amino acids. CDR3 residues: CASSFRDERYF. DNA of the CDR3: TGTGCCAGCAGTTTTCGGGACGAGCGGTACTTC. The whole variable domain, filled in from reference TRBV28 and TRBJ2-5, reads DVKVTQSSRYLVKRTGEKVFLECVQDMDHENMFWYRQDPGLGLRLIYFSYDVKMKEKGDIPEGYSVSREKKERFSLILESASTNQTSMYLCASSFRDERYFGPGTRLLVL.

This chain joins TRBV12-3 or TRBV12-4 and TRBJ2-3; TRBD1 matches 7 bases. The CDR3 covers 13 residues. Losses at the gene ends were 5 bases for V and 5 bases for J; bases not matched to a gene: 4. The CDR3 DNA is TGTGCCAGCAGTACACGGGACAGAGATACGCAGTATTTT. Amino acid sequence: CASSTRDRDTQYF.

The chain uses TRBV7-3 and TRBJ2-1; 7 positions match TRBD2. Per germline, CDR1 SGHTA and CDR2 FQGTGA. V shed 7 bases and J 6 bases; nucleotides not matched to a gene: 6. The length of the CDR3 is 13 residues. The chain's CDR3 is CASTSGVFNEQFF. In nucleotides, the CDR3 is TGTGCCAGCACTAGCGGCGTATTCAATGAGCAGTTCTTC.

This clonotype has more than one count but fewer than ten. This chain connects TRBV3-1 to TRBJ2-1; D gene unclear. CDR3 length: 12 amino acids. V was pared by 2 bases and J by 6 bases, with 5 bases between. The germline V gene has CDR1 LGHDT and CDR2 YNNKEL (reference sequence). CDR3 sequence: CASSQLTNEQFF. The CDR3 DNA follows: TGTGCCAGCAGCCAACTCACCAATGAGCAGTTCTTC.

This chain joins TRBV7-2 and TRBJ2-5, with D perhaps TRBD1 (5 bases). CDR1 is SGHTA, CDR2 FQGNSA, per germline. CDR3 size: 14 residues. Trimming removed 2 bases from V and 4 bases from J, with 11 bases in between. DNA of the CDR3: TGTGCCAGCAGCTTATTCAGGGAAGGAGAGACCCAGTACTTC. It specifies CASSLFREGETQYF.

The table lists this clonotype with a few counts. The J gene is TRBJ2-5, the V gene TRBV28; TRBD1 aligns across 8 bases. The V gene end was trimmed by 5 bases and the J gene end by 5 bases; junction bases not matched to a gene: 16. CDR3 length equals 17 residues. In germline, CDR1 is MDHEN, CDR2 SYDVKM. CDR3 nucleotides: TGTGCCAGCAGTCTCACGGAAGAGACAGGGGCGGGGGAGACCCAGTACTTC. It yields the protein CASSLTEETGAGETQYF. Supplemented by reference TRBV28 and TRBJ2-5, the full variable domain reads DVKVTQSSRYLVKRTGEKVFLECVQDMDHENMFWYRQDPGLGLRLIYFSYDVKMKEKGDIPEGYSVSREKKERFSLILESASTNQTSMYLCASSLTEETGAGETQYFGPGTRLLVL.

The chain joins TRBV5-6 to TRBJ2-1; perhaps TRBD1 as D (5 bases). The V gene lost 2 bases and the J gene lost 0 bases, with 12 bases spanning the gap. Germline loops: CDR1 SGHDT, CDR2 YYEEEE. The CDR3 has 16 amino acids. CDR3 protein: CASSFRQSRSYNEQFF. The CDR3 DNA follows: TGTGCCAGCAGCTTTCGACAGTCCCGCTCCTACAATGAGCAGTTCTTC.